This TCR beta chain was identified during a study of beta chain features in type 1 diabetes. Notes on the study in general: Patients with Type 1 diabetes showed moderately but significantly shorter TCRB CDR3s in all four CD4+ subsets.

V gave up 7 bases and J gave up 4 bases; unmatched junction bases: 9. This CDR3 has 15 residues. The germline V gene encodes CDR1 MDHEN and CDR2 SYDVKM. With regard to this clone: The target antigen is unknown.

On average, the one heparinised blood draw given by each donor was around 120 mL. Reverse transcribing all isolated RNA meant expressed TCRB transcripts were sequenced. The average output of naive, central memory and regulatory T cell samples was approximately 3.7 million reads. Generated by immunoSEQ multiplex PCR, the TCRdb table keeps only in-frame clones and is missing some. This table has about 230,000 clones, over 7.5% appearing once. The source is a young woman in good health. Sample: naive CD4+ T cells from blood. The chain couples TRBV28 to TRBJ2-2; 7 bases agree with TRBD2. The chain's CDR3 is CASTSGGSFTGELFF. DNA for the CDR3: TGTGCCAGCACCTCGGGGGGTTCATTCACCGGGGAGCTGTTTTTT.